This T cell receptor (delta chain) was identified in a study of gamma-delta T cells after stem cell transplantation. On this clone itself: A single base is all that separates this from a far larger clone, so a read error is likely. The same CDR3 is also encoded by other DNA sequences in this sample.

J gave up 2 bases and V 1 base, and 12 bases lay outside the gene matches. The CDR3 is 17 residues long. Germline lookup yields CDR1 GEAIGNYY and CDR2 EKD. TCRdb reanalysed the RT-PCR reads via CATT. The sample carries over 950 delta-chain clones, roughly 3.7% recorded once. The sample comprised gamma-delta T cells. This TCR was sampled from a human donor. It is not recorded whose cells these are; they may come from a transplant donor. The chain links TRDV2 to TRDJ1; TRDD3 agrees at 7 bases. The CDR3 DNA follows: TGTGCCTGTGACACTCTGGGGATAACAACGGGTACCGATAAACTCATCTTT. Translating it yields CACDTLGITTGTDKLIF.